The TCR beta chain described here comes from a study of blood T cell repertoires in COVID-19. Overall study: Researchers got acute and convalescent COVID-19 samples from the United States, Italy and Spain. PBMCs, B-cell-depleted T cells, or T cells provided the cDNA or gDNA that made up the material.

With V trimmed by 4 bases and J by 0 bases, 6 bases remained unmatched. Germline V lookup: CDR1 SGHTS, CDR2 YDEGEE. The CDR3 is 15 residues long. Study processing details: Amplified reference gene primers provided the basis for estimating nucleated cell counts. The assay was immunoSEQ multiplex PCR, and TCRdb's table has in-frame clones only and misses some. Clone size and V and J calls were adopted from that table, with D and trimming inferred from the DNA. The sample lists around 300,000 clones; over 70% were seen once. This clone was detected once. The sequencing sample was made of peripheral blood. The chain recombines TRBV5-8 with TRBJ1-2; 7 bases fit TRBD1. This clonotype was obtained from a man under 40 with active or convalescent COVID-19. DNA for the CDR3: TGTGCCAGCAGCACCGGGACAGAAACTAACTATGGCTACACCTTC. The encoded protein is CASSTGTETNYGYTF.